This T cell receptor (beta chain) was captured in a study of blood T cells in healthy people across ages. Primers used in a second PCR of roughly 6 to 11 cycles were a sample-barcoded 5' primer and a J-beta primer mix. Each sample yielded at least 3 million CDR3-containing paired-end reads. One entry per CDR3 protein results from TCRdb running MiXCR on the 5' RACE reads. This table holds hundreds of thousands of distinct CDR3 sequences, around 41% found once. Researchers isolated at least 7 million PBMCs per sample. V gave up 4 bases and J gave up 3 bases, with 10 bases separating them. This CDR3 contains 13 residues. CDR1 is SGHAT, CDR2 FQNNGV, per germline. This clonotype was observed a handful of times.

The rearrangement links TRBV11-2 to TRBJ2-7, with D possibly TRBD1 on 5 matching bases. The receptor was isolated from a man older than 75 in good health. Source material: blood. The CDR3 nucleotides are TGTGCCAGCAGCTCCACCCAGGGCTACGAGCAGTACTTC. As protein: CASSSTQGYEQYF.